This T cell receptor beta chain emerged from a study of metastatic and nonmetastatic thyroid tumors (dated by TCRdb to the early 2020s). In terms of the full investigation: Repertoires from peripheral blood and from tumor or nodule tissue samples of malignant and benign thyroid patients were compared.

Reading from cysteine to phenylalanine, the CDR3 counts 12 amino acids. Kept here is only the CDR3 DNA, which spans 36 bases and is read in frame from base 1. Reading the germline V gene (reference sequence) gives CDR1 DFQATT and CDR2 SNEGSKA. V is pared back by 6 bases and J by 4 bases, with 12 bases lying between the germline termini. Here is what the overall study found, with its caveats: In both blood and tumor samples, malignant tumors were reported to have significantly higher TCR beta diversity than benign nodules.

This clone was seen ten or more times. Its antigen target is currently unknown. Per-nucleotide qualities are absent, and no much larger clonotype sits a single base away. Libraries were prepared through PCR. TCRdb names Illumina HiSeq 4000 as the instrument used. The TCR beta-chain CDR3 region of each patient was profiled by high-throughput sequencing. Turning to the authors' computational methods: Drawing on CDR3 differences between clinicopathological groups, the researchers built a classifier meant to tell apart patients with distant-metastatic papillary thyroid cancer. The Shannon index was used to assess repertoire diversity, and the Morisita-Horn index was used to assess tumor-blood repertoire similarity. TCRdb reanalyzed the raw reads on its own, using fastp at Q25 for trimming and MiXCR for clone calling, and kept in-frame beta chains. The V and J calls here are based on TCRdb, not the publication. In all, the sample holds several thousand clones, and 14% to 15% of those were seen once. In total, the top ten clones hold around 5.4% of the sample.

None of the patients had been given any treatment before thyroid surgery. The study retrospectively analysed patient clinical samples collected from about 2012 to 2019 using T-cell receptor beta sequencing. The TCR sequence derives from a female donor with papillary thyroid cancer or a benign thyroid nodule (not recorded which). Some clones in this sample may be carry-over from other donors' samples. The rearrangement combines TRBV20-1 with TRBJ1-2, with TRBD1 as a weak D call on 5 bases. Sequencing used blood. The nucleotide sequence reads as follows: TGCAGTGCGTCTGTGGGGGTCTATGGCTACACCTTC. Its translation is CSASVGVYGYTF.